This TCR beta chain was sequenced for a study of blood T cell repertoires in COVID-19. Study details: Sample material is recorded as cDNA or gDNA derived from T cells, B-cell-depleted T cells, or PBMCs.

The CDR3 extends over 17 amino acids. Germline assignment: CDR1 SGHDT and CDR2 YYEEEE. V was clipped by 2 bases and J by 8 bases; unmatched bases: 13. This table comes from immunoSEQ multiplex PCR, and its TCRdb copy is limited to in-frame clones, with some not included. Among some 110,000 clones listed, approximately 85% were seen once. The chain is built from TRBV5-6 and TRBJ1-2, with 12 bases aligning to TRBD1. The sample consisted of peripheral blood. This receptor was obtained from a human donor in a cohort sampled during active COVID-19. CDR3 sequence reads: CASSFGTGGLALWGYTF. CDR3 bases: TGTGCCAGCAGCTTTGGGACAGGGGGCCTTGCGCTCTGGGGCTACACCTTC. The full variable domain, with the rest looked up from reference TRBV5-6 and TRBJ1-2, is DAGVTQSPTHLIKTRGQQVTLRCSPKSGHDTVSWYQQALGQGPQFIFQYYEEEERQRGNFPDRFSGHQFPNYSSELNVNALLLGDSALYLCASSFGTGGLALWGYTFGSGTRLTVV.